What follows is one T cell receptor (beta chain) and its context. What this receptor recognizes is not known. CDR1 SGHRS and CDR2 YFSETQ are derived from the germline V gene. Taken from cysteine to phenylalanine, the CDR3 has 15 residues. No DNA appears here. This specimen comes from a study of T cells expressing NK-cell markers (dated by TCRdb to between 2020 and 2021). With regard to the full study: Fewer than ten donors provided sorted CD3+CD56+NKG2C+, CD3+CD56+NKG2C- and CD3+CD56-NKG2C+ T-cell subsets, whose TCR beta-chain repertoires were profiled. Among the eight sequenced donors, seven were HCMV-seropositive and one was HCMV-seronegative. Libraries were sequenced as 2 x 150 bp reads on Illumina HiSeq 2000/2500, MiSeq or NextSeq. Randomly selected healthy volunteers, three men and five women, were used as the eight sequenced donors. The research as a whole found: Those dominant clonotypes were again the most abundant among CD3+CD56-NKG2C+ cells in a few donors, at roughly 25-60.1%. For about 6 donors, the dominant CD3+CD56+NKG2C+ clonotypes were among the top 10 CD8+ clonotypes and accounted for roughly 1.0-8% of CD8+ T cells. Whether the expanded NKG2C-expressing T cell clones were specific for HCMV antigens was left unclear.

The sequencing machine was an Illumina HiSeq 2000. TCR beta cDNA libraries were made by 5'RACE template switching that added a universal primer site and unique molecular identifiers. Priming for cDNA synthesis came from the TCR beta constant segment, and two successive PCR amplification steps followed. Under the source paper's analysis protocol: MIGEC was used to demultiplex reads and group reads by UMI, and MiTCR was used to assemble and quantify clonotypes. To exclude erroneous sequences, only TCR cDNA sequences supported by at least two reads were retained. The tcR package was used for downstream repertoire analysis, with clonotypes matched between fractions based on CDR3 nucleotide sequence plus V segment. VDJmatch was used to annotate antigen specificity against VDJdb, with one amino acid substitution in CDR3 permitted. TCRdb reprocessed the reads and provides one entry for every CDR3 protein sequence; no DNA is given. The V and J calls and clone size come from TCRdb's table, not from the authors' own analysis. The sample's records list some 440,000 distinct CDR3 sequences. The top ten clones comprise 1.4% of the sample.

To determine HCMV serostatus, a commercial ELISA kit was used to detect HCMV-specific IgG in serum. Ficoll density gradient centrifugation was used to isolate peripheral blood mononuclear cells from blood. This receptor was identified in a woman in her fifties or sixties in good health. Donor details come from another sample of the same person, matched by shared clones. What was sequenced was blood T cells: a sorted CD56 or NKG2C T cell subset, CD4+ or CD8+ T cells, or bulk PBMC T cells (not recorded which). This chain joins TRBV5-1 to TRBJ2-7; TCRdb picks TRBD1, but there is no DNA to check that call. The CDR3 region reads CASSRRDRGAYEQYF.